The 24 T cell receptor beta chains reported below all come from one sample, sequenced in a study of response to subunit inactivated influenza vaccine. MiXCR, run by TCRdb on the RT-PCR reads, gives a single entry per CDR3 protein. The sample shows about 580,000 distinct CDR3 sequences, roughly 15% of them seen only once. Here the sequenced sample was PBMCs from blood, taken 11 to 12 days after vaccination. These receptors were obtained from a man in his forties or fifties who received an inactivated influenza vaccine.

With regard to this clonotype: The junction does not match germline at one end; this may be a read error. The genes are TRBV6-4 and TRBJ1-1, with 7 positions matching TRBD1. There are 14 residues in the CDR3. The V gene's germline CDR1 is MRHNA and CDR2 SNTAGT. CDR3 protein: CASRETGLKTEAFF. DNA of the CDR3: TGTGCCAGCAGAGAGACAGGGTTGAAAACTGAAGCTTTCTTT.

The genes are TRBV11-1 and TRBJ2-1, with TRBD2 matching over 15 bases. The V segment lost 5 bases and the J segment 5 bases; nucleotides outside the gene matches: 10. This CDR3 has 18 residues. From germline, CDR1 is SGHAT and CDR2 FQDESV (reference sequence). The CDR3 here is CASSTGTSGGRLHNEQFF. CDR3 bases: TGTGCCAGCAGCACGGGGACTAGCGGGGGGCGTCTACACAATGAGCAGTTCTTC.

This clonotype was observed a handful of times. The chain employs TRBV5-1 and TRBJ2-3; a weak D match, TRBD1 (5 bases). The germline V gene encodes CDR1 SGHRS and CDR2 YFSETQ. The V end was cut by 6 bases, the J end by 2 bases, with 16 bases between. The CDR3 totals 15 residues. The CDR3 DNA reads as TGCGCCAGCACCCTCTGGGGCGGTAACACAGATACGCAGTATTTT. Translated, it gives CASTLWGGNTDTQYF.

This sequence joins TRBV7-8 and TRBJ2-1; no firm D call. Germline V gene data show CDR1 as SGHVS and CDR2 as FQNEAQ. The CDR3 runs 11 residues. Trimming shortened V by 1 base and J by 12 bases, and 7 bases separated the two germline ends. The CDR3 reads CASSLDLRQFF. The CDR3 coding sequence is TGTGCCAGCAGCTTAGATCTCCGGCAGTTCTTC.

The chain is built from TRBV18 and TRBJ1-1; D remains unclear. Looked up from germline, CDR1 is KGHSH and CDR2 is LQKENI. The V gene lost 3 bases and the J gene lost 4 bases, with 12 bases spanning the gap. The length of the CDR3 is 14 residues. The CDR3 is CASSPTLLGTEAFF. The DNA of the CDR3 is TGTGCCAGCTCACCCACACTACTAGGCACTGAAGCTTTCTTT.

This clonotype was seen a few times. The gene calls are TRBV6-2 or TRBV6-3 and TRBJ1-5, with TRBD1 identical over 7 bases. Germline trimming cut 5 bases from V and 6 bases from J; bases unmatched to any gene: 4. This CDR3 is built from 13 residues. From germline, CDR1 is MNHEY and CDR2 SVGEGT. CDR3: CASSGQAPQPQHF. In DNA form, the CDR3 reads TGTGCCAGCAGTGGACAGGCCCCTCAGCCCCAGCATTTT.

The chain uses TRBV20-1 and TRBJ2-7; TRBD1 matches at 9 bases. Germline CDR1 is DFQATT and CDR2 is SNEGSKA (reference sequence). This CDR3 is built from 15 residues. Losses at the gene ends were 4 bases for V and 2 bases for J; bases not matched to a gene: 9. For the CDR3, the DNA is TGCAGTGCTACCAGGGGGGACAGGGCTACCTACGAGCAGTACTTC. Translation gives CSATRGDRATYEQYF.

This clonotype showed up just a few times. The chain recombines TRBV5-1 with TRBJ2-1; 12 bases fit TRBD1. This CDR3 region has 15 residues. CDR1 SGHRS and CDR2 YFSETQ come from the germline V gene. The V and J ends lost 4 bases and 7 bases, in that order; junction bases with no gene match: 6. The CDR3 loop is CASSVGQGARNEQFF. The CDR3 DNA sequence: TGCGCCAGCAGCGTGGGACAGGGGGCGCGAAATGAGCAGTTCTTC.

As DNA, the CDR3 is TGCAGTGCTAGAGGACCAGGGTTAGCTAATGAAAAACTGTTTTTT. Translation gives CSARGPGLANEKLFF. The chain is built from TRBV20-1 and TRBJ1-4; TRBD1 might be the D (5 bases). The germline CDR1 and CDR2 sequences are DFQATT and SNEGSKA (reference sequence). Trimming pared 1 base from V and 3 bases from J, leaving 12 bases between. The CDR3 consists of 15 residues.

The chain uses TRBV25-1 and TRBJ2-1; no clear D gene. The CDR3 sequence is 14 residues long. From germline, CDR1 is MGHDK and CDR2 SYGVNS. The ends were cut back, 3 bases at V and 4 bases at J, with 10 bases in the middle. In nucleotides, the CDR3 is TGTGCCAGCAGTGATGTACAGAATTACAATGAGCAGTTCTTC. It encodes CASSDVQNYNEQFF.

This chain joins TRBV5-1 and TRBJ2-2; D perhaps matches TRBD2 (7 bases). The V gene's germline CDR1 is SGHRS and CDR2 YFSETQ. The CDR3 contains 16 residues. V was cut by 0 bases and J by 7 bases, with 16 bases left in between. Here the CDR3 reads CASSLESRAGHGELFF. In DNA, the CDR3 is TGCGCCAGCAGCTTGGAAAGTAGAGCGGGACACGGGGAGCTGTTTTTT.

This clonotype was counted at least ten times. J is TRBJ2-7 and V is TRBV7-6, with D perhaps matching TRBD1 or TRBD2 (5 bases each). Trimming stripped 5 bases from V and 5 bases from J, with 7 bases between. CDR1 and CDR2 from the germline V gene are SGHVS and FNYEAQ. The CDR3 is 11 amino acids. Here the CDR3 DNA reads TGTGCCAGCAGCCCGGGACACGAGCAGTACTTC. Translating it yields CASSPGHEQYF.

A note on this clonotype: A much larger clone lies one base from this, so it may be a read error. The CDR3 nucleotides are TGCGCCAGCAGCTTGACTAGAGTGGAGACCCAGTACTTC. Protein product: CASSLTRVETQYF. The gene calls are TRBV5-1 and TRBJ2-5, with TRBD2 as a possible D gene (5 bases). The V end was cut by 1 base, the J end by 5 bases, with 9 bases between. The CDR3 runs 13 residues. Germline V CDR1 and CDR2: SGHRS, YFSETQ.

There are a few counts of this clonotype. This chain links TRBV12-3 or TRBV12-4 with TRBJ2-5; D gene ambiguous. This CDR3 is 13 amino acids long. Trimming shortened V by 1 base and J by 7 bases, and 10 bases separated the two germline ends. CDR3 protein: CASSLGDVGTQYF. Here the CDR3 DNA reads TGTGCCAGCAGTTTAGGAGACGTGGGGACCCAGTACTTC.

This clonotype occurred many times. The rearrangement joins TRBV29-1 to TRBJ2-5; D not certain. V was shortened by 3 bases and J by 5 bases, with 13 bases between the two germline ends. CDR3 length: 13 residues. Germline V gene data show CDR1 as SQVTM and CDR2 as ANQGSEA. The CDR3 nucleotides are TGCAGCGTTGACCGGGTAGGGCAGGAGACCCAGTACTTC. This codes for CSVDRVGQETQYF.

About this clonotype itself: One end of the junction does not line up with germline, which may come from a read error. The chain employs TRBV11-2 and TRBJ2-5, with D hard to call. The CDR3 runs 13 residues. Germline V gene data show CDR1 as SGHAT and CDR2 as FQNNGV. The CDR3 nucleotides read TGTACCAGCAGCTTACCCTTACAAGAGACCCAGTACTTC. It codes for CTSSLPLQETQYF.

This sequence joins TRBV6-1 and TRBJ1-4; D may be TRBD1 (5 bases). CDR3 length equals 15 residues. Trimming shortened V by 6 bases and J by 3 bases, and 14 bases separated the two germline ends. Germline V lookup: CDR1 MNHNS, CDR2 SASEGT. The CDR3 nucleotides are TGTGCCAGCAGCGCGGCCGGGGCGGCTAATGAAAAACTGTTTTTT. It specifies CASSAAGAANEKLFF.

The chain links TRBV6-2 or TRBV6-3 to TRBJ2-7; TRBD1 is a possible D gene (5 bases). Between the trimmed V and J ends, which lost 10 bases and 1 base, there was a span of 14 bases. The germline V gene encodes CDR1 MNHEY and CDR2 SVGEGT. The CDR3 has 13 residues. The CDR3 coding sequence is TGTGCCACCTGGGGCGGCCGGTCCTACGAGCAGTACTTC. This encodes CATWGGRSYEQYF.

This clonotype has a handful of counts. V and J are TRBV10-3 and TRBJ2-5, with a possible D match to TRBD1 (6 bases). The CDR3 consists of 13 residues. Germline V gene data show CDR1 as ENHRY and CDR2 as SYGVKD. V gave up 6 bases and J gave up 2 bases, with 10 bases separating them. CDR3 sequence: CAISYRVQETQYF. DNA of the CDR3: TGTGCCATCAGCTACAGGGTTCAAGAGACCCAGTACTTC.

This clonotype was observed at least ten times. The V gene is TRBV7-2, the J gene TRBJ2-3; D gene unclear. CDR3 length equals 12 residues. The germline V gene has CDR1 SGHTA and CDR2 FQGNSA. Between the trimmed V and J ends, which lost 5 bases and 6 bases, there was a span of 9 bases. The CDR3 reads CASSPAEDTQYF. The CDR3 DNA reads as TGTGCCAGCAGCCCCGCAGAGGATACGCAGTATTTT.

Only a few counts were recorded for this clonotype. This rearrangement joins TRBV29-1 to TRBJ2-7, with D possibly called TRBD1 or TRBD2 (5 bases each). Trimming took off 6 bases at V and 3 bases at J, with 12 bases between the two ends. The CDR3 sequence is 12 residues long. Germline assignment: CDR1 SQVTM and CDR2 ANQGSEA. The chain's CDR3 is CSVRDGLYEQYF. CDR3 bases: TGCAGCGTGAGGGACGGCCTCTACGAGCAGTACTTC.

J is TRBJ2-1 and V is TRBV6-4; 12 nucleotides match TRBD2. Germline assignment: CDR1 MRHNA and CDR2 SNTAGT. The V gene end was trimmed by 6 bases and the J gene end by 4 bases; junction bases not matched to a gene: 4. The CDR3 is made up of 15 amino acids. DNA for the CDR3: TGTGCCAGCAGAGATACTAGCGGGGGGTACAATGAGCAGTTCTTC. Its translation: CASRDTSGGYNEQFF.

The CDR3, as DNA: TGTGCCAGCAGTCCGGTAGGACATGGGATATTCAATGAGCAGTTCTTC. The encoded protein is CASSPVGHGIFNEQFF. The rearrangement joins TRBV28 to TRBJ2-1; TRBD1 is a possible D gene (5 bases). Germline values: CDR1 MDHEN, CDR2 SYDVKM. The CDR3 contains 16 residues. V shed 5 bases and J shed 6 bases, with 20 bases lying between them.

The V gene is TRBV11-2, the J gene TRBJ1-4; 10 bases map to TRBD1. The junction had 19 bases not matched to a gene; V was cut back by 7 bases and J by 8 bases. CDR3 length equals 18 residues. Germline lookup yields CDR1 SGHAT and CDR2 FQNNGV. CDR3 loop: CASTRSGTGDIVWEKLFF. CDR3 in DNA: TGTGCCAGCACCCGTTCGGGGACAGGGGACATTGTTTGGGAAAAACTGTTTTTT.